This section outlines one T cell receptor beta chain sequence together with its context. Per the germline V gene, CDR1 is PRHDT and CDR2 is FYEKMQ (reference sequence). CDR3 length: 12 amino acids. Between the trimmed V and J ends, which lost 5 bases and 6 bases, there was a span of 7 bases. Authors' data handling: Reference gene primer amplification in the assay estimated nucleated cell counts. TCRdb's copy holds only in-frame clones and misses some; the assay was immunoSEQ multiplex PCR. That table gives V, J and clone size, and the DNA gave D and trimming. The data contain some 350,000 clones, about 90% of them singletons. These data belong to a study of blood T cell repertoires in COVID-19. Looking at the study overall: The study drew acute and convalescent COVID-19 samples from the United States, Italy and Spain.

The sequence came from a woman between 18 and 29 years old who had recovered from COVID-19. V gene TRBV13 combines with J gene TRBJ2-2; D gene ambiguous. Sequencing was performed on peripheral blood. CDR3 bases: TGTGCCAGCAGCGTAATTGCCGGGGAGCTGTTTTTT. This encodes CASSVIAGELFF.